This is a list of T cell receptor beta chains from one sample in a study of human T cells and chemical hapten exposure. TCRdb ran MiXCR on the RACE reads and lists one entry per CDR3 protein. In the table there are tens of thousands of distinct CDR3 sequences, about 11% of which are singletons. The sequencing here drew on whole blood, taken in connection with sensitization to the hapten diphenylcyclopropenone (DPC). The origin of the receptors is a woman between 45 and 60 years old with alopecia areata. Some clones in this sample may be carry-over from other donors' samples. Both conserved end residues are part of each CDR3. D genes are given only for firm matches. Only part of the rows carry a size: once, few, many, or a class if the clone is expanded.

v_gene: TRBV5-1; j_gene: TRBJ1-6; d_gene: -; abundance: -; CDR3nt: TGCGCCAGCAGAGACTTCACAGGTTCGGGGTCACCCCTCCACTTT; CDR3aa: CASRDFTGSGSPLHF
v_gene: TRBV7-7; j_gene: TRBJ2-1; d_gene: TRBD2; abundance: many; CDR3nt: TGTGCTAGCAGCTTCCCCCAAGGAGTAGCGGGGGGGCCATGGGAGCAGTTCTTC; CDR3aa: CASSFPQGVAGGPWEQFF
v_gene: TRBV18; j_gene: TRBJ2-1; d_gene: -; abundance: many; CDR3nt: TGTGCCAGCTCACCAACTCCCGAATGGCAGGGGTACAATGAGCAGTTCTTC; CDR3aa: CASSPTPEWQGYNEQFF
v_gene: TRBV7-3; j_gene: TRBJ2-5; d_gene: -; abundance: few; CDR3nt: TGTGCCAGCAGCTTGTACGTAGAAGAGACCCAGTACTTC; CDR3aa: CASSLYVEETQYF
v_gene: TRBV7-3; j_gene: TRBJ2-5; d_gene: -; abundance: few; CDR3nt: TGTGCCAGCAGCTTAGGTCGGGAAGGGTCCCAGTACTTC; CDR3aa: CASSLGREGSQYF
v_gene: TRBV5-8; j_gene: TRBJ1-1; d_gene: TRBD1; abundance: -; CDR3nt: TGTGCCAGCAGCCTTGGCCGGACAGGGGACACTGAAGCTTTCTTT; CDR3aa: CASSLGRTGDTEAFF
v_gene: TRBV7-8; j_gene: TRBJ1-3; d_gene: -; abundance: -; CDR3nt: TGTGCCAGCAGCCGCCAGGGAGCTGGAAACACCATATATTTT; CDR3aa: CASSRQGAGNTIYF
v_gene: TRBV3-1; j_gene: TRBJ2-1; d_gene: TRBD2; abundance: -; CDR3nt: TGTGCCAGCAGCCAAGCGGTTGCGGGGGGGCACGGCAATGAGCAGTTCTTC; CDR3aa: CASSQAVAGGHGNEQFF
v_gene: TRBV24-1; j_gene: TRBJ2-1; d_gene: TRBD2; abundance: few; CDR3nt: TGTGCCACCAGTGACCCCAAGGGGAGTAGCGGGAGGTTAGGTGAGCAGTTCTTC; CDR3aa: CATSDPKGSSGRLGEQFF
v_gene: TRBV5-5; j_gene: TRBJ2-7; d_gene: -; abundance: -; CDR3nt: TGTGCAACAGAACAAAGGGAAGTCGGCAAGGGCGAGCAGTACTTC; CDR3aa: CATEQREVGKGEQYF
v_gene: TRBV20-1; j_gene: TRBJ1-4; d_gene: -; abundance: -; CDR3nt: TGCAGTGCTGGGGGGGGCAGAAGTAATGAAAAACTGTTTTTT; CDR3aa: CSAGGGRSNEKLFF
v_gene: TRBV28; j_gene: TRBJ2-2; d_gene: -; abundance: -; CDR3nt: TGTGCCAGCAGGGAGTATGTGGCGAACACCGGGGAGCTGTTTTTT; CDR3aa: CASREYVANTGELFF
v_gene: TRBV20-1; j_gene: TRBJ2-5; d_gene: -; abundance: few; CDR3nt: TGCAGTGCTAGAGGCGAGGTAGCGGAGACCCAGTACTTC; CDR3aa: CSARGEVAETQYF
v_gene: TRBV27; j_gene: TRBJ2-3; d_gene: TRBD2; abundance: few; CDR3nt: TGTGCCAGCAGTCCACTTAGCGGGAGAGGGGATACGCAGTATTTT; CDR3aa: CASSPLSGRGDTQYF
v_gene: TRBV3-1; j_gene: TRBJ1-2; d_gene: -; abundance: few; CDR3nt: TGTGCCAGCAGACAAGCGGGAGGGGTGTATGGCTACACCTTC; CDR3aa: CASRQAGGVYGYTF
v_gene: TRBV7-2; j_gene: TRBJ1-2; d_gene: TRBD1; abundance: few; CDR3nt: TGTGCCAGCAACCGACAGGGAGCAACTTATGGCTACACCTTC; CDR3aa: CASNRQGATYGYTF
v_gene: TRBV2; j_gene: TRBJ1-1; d_gene: -; abundance: many; CDR3nt: TGTGCCAGCAGTGAATGGGGGGGGCCGGTGACTTTCTTT; CDR3aa: CASSEWGGPVTFF
v_gene: TRBV20-1; j_gene: TRBJ1-2; d_gene: -; abundance: many; CDR3nt: TGCAGTGCTAGAGATCCGGTCCGGAGCTACACCTTC; CDR3aa: CSARDPVRSYTF
v_gene: TRBV28; j_gene: TRBJ1-4; d_gene: -; abundance: many; CDR3nt: TGTGCCAGCAGTTTTTGGCGGGGGGTTAATGAAAAACTGTTTTTT; CDR3aa: CASSFWRGVNEKLFF
v_gene: TRBV4-2; j_gene: TRBJ2-7; d_gene: -; abundance: few; CDR3nt: TGTGCCAGCAGCCAAGATAGAGCAGGGATCAACGAGCAGTACTTC; CDR3aa: CASSQDRAGINEQYF
v_gene: TRBV12-3/TRBV12-4; j_gene: TRBJ1-4; d_gene: TRBD1; abundance: -; CDR3nt: TGTGCCAGCAGTGCCGACAGGGTGGGGGAAAAACTGTTTTTT; CDR3aa: CASSADRVGEKLFF
v_gene: TRBV20-1; j_gene: TRBJ1-1; d_gene: -; abundance: -; CDR3nt: TGCAGTGCTAGACTAATCGAAGGGGGGTATGAAGCTTTCTTT; CDR3aa: CSARLIEGGYEAFF
v_gene: TRBV15; j_gene: TRBJ1-1; d_gene: -; abundance: -; CDR3nt: TGTGCCACCAGCGATACCCGGACAGCGGGATCTGAAGCTTTCTTT; CDR3aa: CATSDTRTAGSEAFF
v_gene: TRBV30; j_gene: TRBJ1-1; d_gene: -; abundance: many; CDR3nt: TGTGCCTGGAGCCTCGATTCTAGGGTGAACACTGAAGCTTTCTTT; CDR3aa: CAWSLDSRVNTEAFF
v_gene: TRBV12-5; j_gene: TRBJ2-3; d_gene: TRBD2; abundance: -; CDR3nt: TGTGCTAGTGAAAAGACTAGCGGGGTTACAGATACGCAGTATTTT; CDR3aa: CASEKTSGVTDTQYF
v_gene: TRBV18; j_gene: TRBJ1-6; d_gene: -; abundance: few; CDR3nt: TGTGCCAGCTCACCCTATAATTCACCCCTCCCCTTT; CDR3aa: CASSPYNSPLPF
v_gene: TRBV28; j_gene: TRBJ1-1; d_gene: -; abundance: many; CDR3nt: TGTGCCAGCAGTATATTACGGGCAGGACCGAACACTGAAGCTTTCTTT; CDR3aa: CASSILRAGPNTEAFF
v_gene: TRBV18; j_gene: TRBJ2-3; d_gene: TRBD1; abundance: many; CDR3nt: TGTGCCAGCTCACCAAACAGGGGTTTTGATACGCAGTATTTT; CDR3aa: CASSPNRGFDTQYF
v_gene: TRBV6-5; j_gene: TRBJ2-1; d_gene: -; abundance: many; CDR3nt: TGTGCCAGCAGGCCTAGTGGGGCAGGCAATGAGCAGTTCTTC; CDR3aa: CASRPSGAGNEQFF
v_gene: TRBV28; j_gene: TRBJ2-3; d_gene: TRBD1; abundance: -; CDR3nt: TGTGCCAGCAGTTTGAGGACAGGGACCTTGACGCAGTATTTT; CDR3aa: CASSLRTGTLTQYF
v_gene: TRBV2; j_gene: TRBJ2-2; d_gene: TRBD1; abundance: many; CDR3nt: TGTGCCACCTTAGGCCCCGGACAGGGGAACACCGGGGAGCTGTTTTTT; CDR3aa: CATLGPGQGNTGELFF
v_gene: TRBV7-3; j_gene: TRBJ2-2; d_gene: -; abundance: many; CDR3nt: TGTGCCAGCAGCTTAGGGGAAAGTCGCACCGGGGAGCTGTTTTTT; CDR3aa: CASSLGESRTGELFF
v_gene: TRBV30; j_gene: TRBJ1-5; d_gene: -; abundance: -; CDR3nt: TGTGCCTGGAGTCCGGGGGGGCTTCAGCCCCAGCATTTT; CDR3aa: CAWSPGGLQPQHF
v_gene: TRBV10-3; j_gene: TRBJ1-5; d_gene: -; abundance: -; CDR3nt: TGTGCCATCAGTGACACAGGTAATCAGCCCCAGCATTTT; CDR3aa: CAISDTGNQPQHF
v_gene: TRBV27; j_gene: TRBJ1-5; d_gene: -; abundance: few; CDR3nt: TGTGCCAGCAGTTTACGGGTTGACCAGCCCCAGCATTTT; CDR3aa: CASSLRVDQPQHF
v_gene: TRBV27; j_gene: TRBJ2-1; d_gene: TRBD1; abundance: -; CDR3nt: TGTGCCAGCAGCACGGGACAGGGCATTCTAAATGAGCAGTTCTTC; CDR3aa: CASSTGQGILNEQFF
v_gene: TRBV28; j_gene: TRBJ2-7; d_gene: -; abundance: many; CDR3nt: TGTGCCAGCAAAGGTCTCGAGCAGTACTTC; CDR3aa: CASKGLEQYF
v_gene: TRBV5-6; j_gene: TRBJ2-3; d_gene: -; abundance: -; CDR3nt: TGTGCCAGCAGCCCGGACGGACAGTCGGATACGCAGTATTTT; CDR3aa: CASSPDGQSDTQYF
v_gene: TRBV4-2; j_gene: TRBJ2-1; d_gene: -; abundance: many; CDR3nt: TGTGCCAGCAGCCAGAGAGACTCCTACAATGAGCAGTTCTTC; CDR3aa: CASSQRDSYNEQFF
v_gene: TRBV11-2; j_gene: TRBJ2-2; d_gene: TRBD2; abundance: -; CDR3nt: TGTGCCAGCAGCTCCGACGGACTAGCGGGAGCGATCACCGGGGAGCTGTTTTTT; CDR3aa: CASSSDGLAGAITGELFF
v_gene: TRBV7-6; j_gene: TRBJ2-7; d_gene: -; abundance: -; CDR3nt: TGTGCCAGCAGCCCGGGACCTTCCAGCTACGAGCAGTACTTC; CDR3aa: CASSPGPSSYEQYF
v_gene: TRBV20-1; j_gene: TRBJ2-3; d_gene: TRBD2; abundance: -; CDR3nt: TGCAGTGCGGCGGGAGGGGGCACAGATACGCAGTATTTT; CDR3aa: CSAAGGGTDTQYF
v_gene: TRBV18; j_gene: TRBJ2-1; d_gene: TRBD1; abundance: many; CDR3nt: TGTGCCAGCAACAGGGGGGCGAGCTCCTACAATGAGCAGTTCTTC; CDR3aa: CASNRGASSYNEQFF
v_gene: TRBV4-2; j_gene: TRBJ1-6; d_gene: TRBD1; abundance: many; CDR3nt: TGTGCCAGCAGGCGACAGGGTGAGAATTCACCCCTCCACTTT; CDR3aa: CASRRQGENSPLHF
v_gene: TRBV10-1; j_gene: TRBJ2-2; d_gene: -; abundance: many; CDR3nt: TGCGCCAGCAGATCGGGACGAAACACCGGGGAGCTGTTTTTT; CDR3aa: CASRSGRNTGELFF
v_gene: TRBV15; j_gene: TRBJ2-2; d_gene: -; abundance: -; CDR3nt: TGTGCCACCAGCAGCAACGGGGTTCACACCGGGGAGCTGTTTTTT; CDR3aa: CATSSNGVHTGELFF
v_gene: TRBV20-1; j_gene: TRBJ1-1; d_gene: TRBD1; abundance: many; CDR3nt: TGCAGTGCTCGAAAGACAGGGGGAAACTGGGCTTTCTTT; CDR3aa: CSARKTGGNWAFF